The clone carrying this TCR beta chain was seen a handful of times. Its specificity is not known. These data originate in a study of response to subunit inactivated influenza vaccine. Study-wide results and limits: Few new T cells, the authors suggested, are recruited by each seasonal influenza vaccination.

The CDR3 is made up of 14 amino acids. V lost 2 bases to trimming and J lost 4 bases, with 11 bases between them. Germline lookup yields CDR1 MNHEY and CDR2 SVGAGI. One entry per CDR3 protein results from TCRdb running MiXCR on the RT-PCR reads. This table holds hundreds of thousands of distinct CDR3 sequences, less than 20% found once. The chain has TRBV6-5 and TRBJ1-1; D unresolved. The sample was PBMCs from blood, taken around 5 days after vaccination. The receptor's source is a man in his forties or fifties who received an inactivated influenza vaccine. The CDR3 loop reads CASSYEARGTEAFF. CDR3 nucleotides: TGTGCCAGCAGTTACGAGGCCCGAGGCACTGAAGCTTTCTTT.